Below, 14 T cell receptor beta chains from the same sample are listed, as sequenced in a study of CD8 T cells in Susac syndrome. After extraction with the RNeasy kit, roughly 0.5 to 1 ug of the RNA was reverse transcribed using random hexamers. MiXCR, run by TCRdb on the immunoSEQ multiplex PCR reads, gives a single entry per CDR3 protein. The sample includes about 130,000 distinct CDR3 sequences, more than 85% of them seen just once. Source material: CD8+ T cells from PBMCs. The source is a human donor with multiple sclerosis.

The genes are TRBV7-8 and TRBJ1-1; D gene ambiguous. The germline gives CDR1 SGHVS, CDR2 FQNEAQ. The CDR3 loop spans 15 amino acids. V was clipped by 3 bases and J by 5 bases, with 16 bases between them. The CDR3 DNA sequence: TGTGCCAGCAGCTTGCGCCGGGTATCGGGGACTGAAGCTTTCTTT. This encodes CASSLRRVSGTEAFF.

This clonotype was detected only a few times. V is TRBV12-3 or TRBV12-4 and J is TRBJ2-7; D possibly corresponds to TRBD2 (5 bases). The CDR3 consists of 14 residues. This chain's CDR3 is CAADWASSSYEQYV. As DNA, the CDR3 is TGTGCAGCGGACTGGGCCTCCTCCTCCTACGAGCAGTACGTC.

This clonotype was picked up one time. CDR3 amino acids: CASSQVSRARTEAFF. The CDR3, as DNA: TGTGCCAGCAGCCAAGTTAGTCGGGCACGCACTGAAGCTTTCTTT. The rearrangement links TRBV3-1 to TRBJ1-1; D ambiguous. The CDR3 spans 15 residues. With 1 base removed from V and 4 bases from J, the gap between germline ends came to 13 bases. The germline gives CDR1 LGHDT, CDR2 YNNKEL (reference sequence).

J is TRBJ1-6 and V is TRBV13; unclear D gene. The CDR3 covers 14 residues. V lost 3 bases, J lost 7 bases, and 10 bases lay in between. Per the germline V gene, CDR1 is PRHDT and CDR2 is FYEKMQ (reference sequence). CDR3 DNA sequence: TGTGCCAGCAGCTTGGCCGGAGGGAATTCACCCCTCCACTTT. Amino acid sequence: CASSLAGGNSPLHF.

The chain recombines TRBV9 with TRBJ2-6, with D perhaps matching TRBD1 (6 bases). CDR1 is SGDLS, CDR2 YYNGEE, per germline. Trimming took 7 bases from V and 0 from J, leaving 11 bases between them. The length of the CDR3 is 15 residues. CDR3 coding DNA: TGTGCCAGCGGACAGTCCCTCTCTGGGGCCAACGTCCTGACTTTC. It is translated as CASGQSLSGANVLTF.

J is TRBJ2-7 and V is TRBV29-1; possibly TRBD1 for D (5 bases). The CDR3 consists of 11 residues. In germline, CDR1 is SQVTM, CDR2 ANQGSEA. V was shortened by 4 bases and J by 4 bases, with 8 bases between the two germline ends. As DNA, the CDR3 is TGCAGCGTTGGGTCAGGGTACGAGCAGTACGTC. This sequence encodes CSVGSGYEQYV.

This chain uses TRBV7-9 with TRBJ2-5; D uncertain. Germline CDR1 SEHNR, CDR2 FQNEAQ (reference sequence). CDR3 length equals 13 residues. The V end lost 4 bases, the J end lost 2 bases, and 8 bases lay between the germline ends. CDR3 residues: CASSSAEQETQYF. CDR3 bases: TGTGCCAGCAGCTCGGCGGAACAAGAGACCCAGTACTTC.

J is TRBJ1-2 and V is TRBV20-1, with D unclear. The CDR3 contains 9 residues. Trimming took 6 bases from V and 8 from J, leaving 7 bases between them. Germline CDR1 DFQATT, CDR2 SNEGSKA (reference sequence). CDR3 residues: CSASGGYTF. The CDR3 DNA reads TGCAGTGCCAGCGGGGGCTACACCTTC.

This rearrangement joins TRBV13 to TRBJ2-3, with D perhaps matching TRBD1 (7 bases). Germline CDR1 is PRHDT and CDR2 is FYEKMQ (reference sequence). Trimming left V 5 bases short and J 4 bases short, with 22 bases between. The CDR3 loop spans 17 amino acids. The CDR3 coding sequence is TGTGCCAGCAGCCGCCAGGAGGGGGACAGAGTCTCAGATACGCAGTATTTT. This translates into CASSRQEGDRVSDTQYF.

The rearrangement uses TRBV29-1 and TRBJ2-1, with D perhaps matching TRBD2 (6 bases). Germline V lookup: CDR1 SQVTM, CDR2 ANQGSEA. CDR3 length equals 13 residues. Trimming removed 7 bases from V and 8 bases from J, with 18 bases in between. The CDR3 DNA sequence: TGCAGCGAAACCTCAGGAGGGGACGATGAGCAGTTCTTC. As protein: CSETSGGDDEQFF.

The chain links TRBV7-8 to TRBJ2-3; D is perhaps TRBD1 or TRBD2 (5 bases each). Germline-derived CDR1 and CDR2 are SGHVS and FQNEAQ. The CDR3 totals 13 residues. The V end lost 4 bases, the J end lost 6 bases, and 11 bases lay between the germline ends. Here the CDR3 reads CASSSGPGDTQYF. CDR3 coding DNA: TGTGCCAGCAGCTCGGGGCCTGGGGATACGCAGTATTTT.

The chain employs TRBV7-8 and TRBJ2-5; 7 bases align to TRBD2. Germline V CDR1 and CDR2: SGHVS, FQNEAQ. This CDR3 region has 14 residues. After removal of 7 bases from V and 4 bases from J, the junction contained 9 bases not matched to a gene. The DNA for the CDR3 is TGTGCCAGCACTTCTGGGCGCGGGGGAGAGACCCAGTACTTC. It yields the protein CASTSGRGGETQYF.

This clonotype has just one count. V is TRBV27 and J is TRBJ2-1, with no clear D. The V end lost 8 bases, the J end lost 8 bases, and 19 bases lay between the germline ends. Germline V gives CDR1 MNHEY, CDR2 SMNVEV (reference sequence). CDR3 size: 14 residues. The CDR3 DNA reads TGTGCCAGCTCAAGCCATCCTTTTAATGATGAGCAGTTCTTC. It specifies CASSSHPFNDEQFF.

This clonotype was seen a single time. The CDR3 DNA reads TGTGCCAGCAGCTTAGTGCGGGAGTTGGCGGAGACCCAGTACTTC. Amino acids: CASSLVRELAETQYF. The chain links TRBV13 to TRBJ2-5; TRBD2 matches 7 bases. Trimming removed 1 base from V and 5 bases from J; junction bases left unmatched: 7. The CDR3 extends over 15 amino acids. CDR1 PRHDT and CDR2 FYEKMQ come from the germline V gene (reference sequence). Full variable domain (missing parts from reference TRBV13 and TRBJ2-5): AAGVIQSPRHLIKEKRETATLKCYPIPRHDTVYWYQQGPGQDPQFLISFYEKMQSDKGSIPDRFSAQQFSDYHSELNMSSLELGDSALYFCASSLVRELAETQYFGPGTRLLVL.